The 27 T cell receptor beta chains below all came from one sample that was sequenced in a study of T cells in Graves' hyperthyroidism and ophthalmopathy. RNA transcripts provided the source from which TCR beta CDR3 regions were amplified. The TCR CDR3 was amplified in a first-round RT-PCR using the HTBI primer set. TCRdb itself ran the multiplex PCR reads through MiXCR, one entry per CDR3 protein. This sample carries approximately 400,000 distinct CDR3 sequences, around a sixth of them seen once, and the ten largest clones take roughly a quarter. The sequencing sample was made of blood. Source of these receptors: a woman under 30 with Graves' hyperthyroidism that later progressed to Graves' ophthalmopathy.

The sample holds a few counts of this clonotype. The chain links TRBV7-9 to TRBJ2-5; possible D gene TRBD1, 5 bases. Germline values: CDR1 SEHNR, CDR2 FQNEAQ (reference sequence). CDR3 size: 14 residues. Trimming shortened V by 1 base and J by 4 bases, and 10 bases separated the two germline ends. The DNA of the CDR3 is TGTGCCAGCAGCTTAGTCGACAGCCGAGAGACCCAGTACTTC. Amino acid sequence: CASSLVDSRETQYF.

This clonotype was detected many times. The V call is TRBV3-1, the J call TRBJ1-1; no firm D call. The ends were cut back, 2 bases at V and 0 bases at J, with 4 bases in the middle. This CDR3 is 13 amino acids long. Per the germline V gene, CDR1 is LGHDT and CDR2 is YNNKEL (reference sequence). The CDR3 bases are TGTGCCAGCAGCCAAATGGTGAACACTGAAGCTTTCTTT. This codes for CASSQMVNTEAFF.

This clonotype came up many times. V gene TRBV5-1 combines with J gene TRBJ1-5, with TRBD1 as a possible D gene (6 bases). Germline CDR1 and CDR2: SGHRS and YFSETQ. This CDR3 spans 14 amino acids. V was clipped by 2 bases and J by 6 bases, with 12 bases between them. The CDR3 reads CASSFSSGVQPQHF. The CDR3 DNA reads as TGCGCCAGCAGCTTTTCTTCAGGGGTTCAGCCCCAGCATTTT. The full variable domain, in which reference TRBV5-1 and TRBJ1-5 provide the parts outside the CDR3, is KAGVTQTPRYLIKTRGQQVTLSCSPISGHRSVSWYQQTPGQGLQFLFEYFSETQRNKGNFPGRFSGRQFSNSRSEMNVSTLELGDSALYLCASSFSSGVQPQHFGDGTRLSIL.

At least ten counts were recorded for this clonotype. This chain connects TRBV2 to TRBJ2-7; unclear D gene. CDR1 and CDR2 (germline): SNHLY, FYNNEI. V gave up 3 bases and J gave up 2 bases, with 14 bases separating them. CDR3 length: 15 residues. CDR3 loop: CASSEGHHITYEQYF. The CDR3 DNA follows: TGTGCCAGCAGTGAGGGTCACCACATCACCTACGAGCAGTACTTC.

The chain links TRBV4-1 to TRBJ1-2, with 8 bases identical to TRBD1. Trimming removed 8 bases from V and 6 bases from J; junction bases left unmatched: 5. Germline CDR1 is MGHRA and CDR2 is YSYEKL. The CDR3 is made up of 12 amino acids. The CDR3 nucleotides read TGCGCCAGCTACAAGACAGGGGATGGCTACACCTTC. This encodes CASYKTGDGYTF.

The chain uses TRBV2 and TRBJ1-1; 8 nucleotides agree with TRBD1. This CDR3 has 16 residues. The germline gives CDR1 SNHLY, CDR2 FYNNEI. The V gene end was trimmed by 10 bases and the J gene end by 0 bases; junction bases not matched to a gene: 13. CDR3 DNA: TGTGCCAACCCCGGACAGGGATTATCCATGAACACTGAAGCTTTCTTT. It specifies CANPGQGLSMNTEAFF.

This clonotype was seen more than once but under ten times. The chain couples TRBV6-1 to TRBJ2-3; 8 bases align to TRBD2. This CDR3 region has 14 residues. The germline V gene encodes CDR1 MNHNS and CDR2 SASEGT. The CDR3 is CGSGRRRDTDTQYF. The CDR3 DNA sequence: TGTGGGAGCGGGAGAAGACGTGACACAGATACGCAGTATTTT.

This clonotype was observed at least ten times. V is TRBV12-3 or TRBV12-4 and J is TRBJ2-3; no definite D call. CDR3 length: 14 residues. Between the trimmed V and J ends, which lost 7 bases and 0 bases, there was a span of 11 bases. The CDR3, as DNA: TGTGCCAGCAAGAGTCAAACTAGCACAGATACGCAGTATTTT. Translation: CASKSQTSTDTQYF.

This clonotype appeared many times. The chain recombines TRBV28 with TRBJ2-3; perhaps TRBD2 as D (6 bases). Germline values: CDR1 MDHEN, CDR2 SYDVKM. This CDR3 spans 13 amino acids. Deletions cut 8 bases from V and 1 base from J, with 10 bases between. CDR3: CASGGLGTDTQYF. The CDR3 region has the DNA TGTGCCAGCGGGGGACTTGGCACAGATACGCAGTATTTT.

This chain uses TRBV5-1 with TRBJ2-3; 8 bases match TRBD2. Germline CDR1 SGHRS, CDR2 YFSETQ. The length of the CDR3 is 14 residues. V shed 3 bases and J 2 bases; nucleotides not matched to a gene: 2. CDR3 nucleotide sequence: TGCGCCAGCAGCTGGGGACTAGACACAGATACGCAGTATTTT. It is translated as CASSWGLDTDTQYF.

This clonotype was counted many times. The rearrangement uses TRBV28 and TRBJ1-3; D unresolved. Germline V gene lookup returns CDR1 MDHEN and CDR2 SYDVKM. The CDR3 is 11 amino acids. V was trimmed by 6 bases and J by 12 bases, leaving 12 bases between them. The CDR3 loop is CASSLDPYIYF. In DNA, the CDR3 is TGTGCCAGCAGCCTAGACCCGTACATATATTTT.

The rearrangement uses TRBV7-3 and TRBJ2-7; maybe TRBD1 (6 bases). The CDR3 length is 15 residues. Trimming cost V 1 base and J 4 bases, with 14 bases left between them. Germline CDR1 is SGHTA and CDR2 is FQGTGA. DNA of the CDR3: TGTGCCAGCAGCTTAAAGTCCCTCCAGGGGTACGAGCAGTACTTC. Protein: CASSLKSLQGYEQYF.

In this sample, this clonotype turned up a few times. The J gene is TRBJ2-7, the V gene TRBV7-9; no clear D. V was shortened by 1 base and J by 5 bases, with 6 bases between the two germline ends. The CDR3 has 12 residues. Germline CDR1 reads SEHNR; CDR2 reads FQNEAQ (reference sequence). The CDR3 bases are TGTGCCAGCAGCTTAGGGGCCCACGAGCAGTACTTC. Its translation: CASSLGAHEQYF.

In this sample, this clonotype turned up many times. The chain is built from TRBV7-8 and TRBJ2-7, with unresolved D. V lost 5 bases to trimming and J lost 3 bases, with 8 bases between them. Germline assignment: CDR1 SGHVS and CDR2 FQNEAQ. The CDR3 runs 12 residues. The CDR3, as DNA: TGTGCCAGCAGCCGGACCTTCTACGAGCAGTACTTC. Protein product: CASSRTFYEQYF.

Note on this clonotype: Being one base from a much bigger clone, this may be a read error. The chain uses TRBV5-6 and TRBJ1-6; D gene uncertain. Germline CDR1 reads SGHDT; CDR2 reads YYEEEE. This CDR3 has 14 residues. CDR3 nucleotide sequence: TGTGTCAGCAGCTATTCATTCGGGGATTCACCCCTCCACTTT. Translated: CVSSYSFGDSPLHF. The entire variable domain, with the rest obtained from reference TRBV5-6 and TRBJ1-6, is as follows: DAGVTQSPTHLIKTRGQQVTLRCSPKSGHDTVSWYQQALGQGPQFIFQYYEEEERQRGNFPDRFSGHQFPNYSSELNVNALLLGDSALYLCVSSYSFGDSPLHFGNGTRLTVT.

This clonotype was recorded at least ten times. V usage is TRBV6-5 and J usage is TRBJ2-3; possible D gene TRBD2, 6 bases. Trimming removed 2 bases from V and 2 bases from J, with 11 bases in between. Looked up from germline, CDR1 is MNHEY and CDR2 is SVGAGI. CDR3 length equals 15 residues. The CDR3 bases are TGTGCCAGCAGTTACCTGAGCGGGTACACAGATACGCAGTATTTT. It encodes CASSYLSGYTDTQYF.

This clonotype was detected many times. The J gene is TRBJ1-3, the V gene TRBV30; D unresolved. This CDR3 has 14 residues. The germline V gene encodes CDR1 GTSNPN and CDR2 SVGIG (reference sequence). V lost 2 bases, J lost 4 bases, and 12 bases lay in between. This CDR3 is CAWSPGIGGNTIYF. The CDR3 DNA sequence: TGTGCCTGGAGTCCCGGGATCGGCGGAAACACCATATATTTT.

This clonotype came up many times. The rearrangement joins TRBV20-1 to TRBJ2-3, with TRBD2 identical over 10 bases. The V gene end was trimmed by 2 bases and the J gene end by 5 bases; junction bases not matched to a gene: 7. Per the germline V gene, CDR1 is DFQATT and CDR2 is SNEGSKA (reference sequence). The CDR3 extends over 15 amino acids. The CDR3 DNA is TGCAGTGCTAGACCCCTAGCGGGAGTCGGAGATACGCAGTATTTT. This sequence encodes CSARPLAGVGDTQYF.

This clonotype was seen repeatedly, ten times or more. The chain employs TRBV9 and TRBJ1-2; D remains unclear. The CDR3 extends over 15 amino acids. Trimming removed 3 bases at V and 4 bases at J, with 16 bases between. Germline-derived CDR1 and CDR2 are SGDLS and YYNGEE. The CDR3 region is CASSESPSSFYGYTF. The CDR3 nucleotides read TGTGCCAGCAGCGAGTCGCCCAGCTCCTTCTATGGCTACACCTTC.

With regard to this clonotype: A much larger clone differs by one base, so this may be a read error. This chain uses TRBV7-2 with TRBJ2-2, with 9 positions matching TRBD2. V lost 1 base, J lost 3 bases, and 9 bases stayed unmatched. The CDR3 is 18 residues long. Germline lookup yields CDR1 SGHTA and CDR2 FQGNSA. The DNA for the CDR3 is TGTGCCAGCAGCTTAGTCCCCCAGCGGGAGGTTTACACCGGGGAGCTGTTTTTT. Translation: CASSLVPQREVYTGELFF.

CDR3 amino acids: CASSYSLSQYF. In nucleotides, the CDR3 is TGTGCCAGCAGTTACTCTTTAAGTCAGTACTTC. V and J are TRBV6-6 and TRBJ2-5; D gene ambiguous. The CDR3 covers 11 residues. Trimming removed 0 bases at V and 11 bases at J, with 7 bases between. Germline V gene lookup returns CDR1 MNHNY and CDR2 SVGAGI (reference sequence).

V is TRBV9 and J is TRBJ2-3; 7 nucleotides align to TRBD2. From germline, CDR1 is SGDLS and CDR2 YYNGEE. The CDR3 is 15 residues long. V lost 3 bases to trimming and J lost 1 base; unmatched junction nucleotides: 5. CDR3 sequence (DNA): TGTGCCAGCAGCGGCGAGGGGAGGGGCACAGATACGCAGTATTTT. As protein: CASSGEGRGTDTQYF.

This clonotype was observed at least ten times. The chain has TRBV4-2 and TRBJ1-1; maybe TRBD1 (5 bases). The ends were cut back, 0 bases at V and 3 bases at J, with 11 bases in the middle. Germline CDR1 is LGHNA and CDR2 is YNFKEQ. This CDR3 is built from 15 residues. This chain's CDR3 is CASSQDERGDTEAFF. CDR3 nucleotides: TGTGCCAGCAGCCAAGATGAACGAGGGGACACTGAAGCTTTCTTT.

The chain has TRBV7-8 and TRBJ2-7, with 11 bases matching TRBD2. The ends lost 1 base at V and 5 bases at J; junction bases unmatched: 4. This CDR3 has 15 residues. Per the germline V gene, CDR1 is SGHVS and CDR2 is FQNEAQ. The CDR3 is CASSLELAGVNEQYF. The CDR3 bases are TGTGCCAGCAGCTTAGAACTAGCGGGAGTTAACGAGCAGTACTTC.

This clonotype was picked up many times. The chain carries TRBV10-3 and TRBJ1-1, with a tentative D call TRBD1 (5 bases). Trimming took 0 bases from V and 3 from J, leaving 17 bases between them. CDR1 and CDR2 (germline): ENHRY, SYGVKD. The CDR3 runs to 17 residues. The CDR3 region is CAISESPGPGRDTEAFF. CDR3 DNA sequence: TGTGCCATCAGTGAGTCTCCAGGACCAGGGCGGGACACTGAAGCTTTCTTT.

This clonotype was seen at least ten times. CDR3 nucleotides: TGTGCCAGCAGCTTACAGGGAGACGAGCAGTACTTC. Translating gives CASSLQGDEQYF. This chain links TRBV7-9 with TRBJ2-7; D could derive from TRBD1 or TRBD2 (5 bases each). Germline CDR1 reads SEHNR; CDR2 reads FQNEAQ (reference sequence). The CDR3 totals 12 residues. Trimming removed 2 bases from V and 5 bases from J, with 7 bases in between.

This clonotype has at least ten counts. V gene TRBV20-1 combines with J gene TRBJ1-5, with 8 bases matching TRBD1. Germline values: CDR1 DFQATT, CDR2 SNEGSKA (reference sequence). The CDR3 contains 15 residues. Unmatched junction bases numbered 13, after V lost 5 bases and J lost 7 bases. The CDR3 sequence is CSAGNAGQGGQPQHF. The CDR3 region has the DNA TGCAGTGCTGGAAACGCTGGACAGGGAGGGCAGCCCCAGCATTTT.